One T cell receptor beta chain is described in this entry. Its antigen is unidentified. Produced via immunoSEQ multiplex PCR; TCRdb's table is partial and in-frame only. The sample consists of 99,000 or so clones, about 93% of them appearing once. V lost 5 bases and J 6 bases, leaving 20 bases between the germline ends. The germline CDR1 and CDR2 sequences are GTSNPN and SVGIG (reference sequence). CDR3 length: 15 amino acids. This sample stems from a study of siplizumab effects on memory and regulatory T cells. Study outcomes and limitations: Proliferating Tregs' suppressive function in siplizumab cultures went unconfirmed.

V gene TRBV30 combines with J gene TRBJ1-5; D perhaps matches TRBD1 (5 bases). The sequence derives from a human donor in good health. Specimen: non-Treg CD4+ T cells sorted from blood. CDR3 sequence (DNA): TGTGCCTGGGGTCTTACAGGAGCCTTAAGTCAGCCCCAGCATTTT. The encoded protein is CAWGLTGALSQPQHF.